This TCR beta chain was retrieved from a study of cytomegalovirus exposure and HLA in healthy donors. CDR3 length: 15 amino acids. V was trimmed by 5 bases and J by 4 bases, leaving 17 bases between them. CDR1 is MNHEY, CDR2 SVGAGI, per germline. Primers for the PCR totalled 60 Vbeta and 13 Jbeta. Method: immunoSEQ multiplex PCR; TCRdb's copy keeps in-frame clones and lacks some. The table lists 79,000 or so clones, approximately 79% of them singletons. Study-level findings and limits: Available immune exposure information covered CMV serostatus only. A later analysis found TCR association rates differed by HLA locus, highest for DRB1 and lowest for HLA-C. A later analysis found common viral pathogens apparently linked to several of the most significant clusters.

In its sample, this clone was seen once. Its antigen is not identified. V usage is TRBV6-5 and J usage is TRBJ1-2; D perhaps matches TRBD1 (5 bases). Sequenced material: PBMCs. The source is a woman between 40 and 55 years old in good health and CMV-seropositive. CDR3 sequence reads: CASSPAGGALYGYTF. Here the CDR3 DNA reads TGTGCCAGCAGTCCCGCCGGGGGAGCACTCTATGGCTACACCTTC.